The clone carrying this TCR beta chain was found a few times. Its target is unknown. A CD45RO/CCR7/CD25/CD127/CD95/CD27 panel sorted naive, central memory, regulatory and stem cell-like memory CD4+ cells. This specimen belongs to a study of beta chain features in type 1 diabetes. Study results and limitations: Within patients, naive, central memory and Treg TCRB repertoires seemed more similar than within healthy donors. Type 1 diabetes patients showed fewer insertions and more deletions at VDJ junctions. PCR might favor shorter templates, equally in patients and controls.

CDR1 is SNHLY and CDR2 is FYNNEI in the germline V gene. V dropped 6 bases and J dropped 4 bases, with 7 bases sitting between them. There are 13 residues in the CDR3. Expressed TCRB transcripts were sequenced, since all the RNA that had been isolated was reverse transcribed. Repertoires were generated with immunoSEQ multiplex PCR, while TCRdb's copy carries only in-frame clones and drops some. The sample includes 430,000 or so clones, about an eighth of them seen just once. The sequence came from a woman between 18 and 29 years old in good health. V gene TRBV2 combines with J gene TRBJ2-6; no definite D call. Sequenced sample: naive CD4+ T cells from blood. The CDR3, as DNA: TGTGCCAGCAGGTTGAGAGGGGCCAACGTCCTGACTTTC. Protein sequence: CASRLRGANVLTF.